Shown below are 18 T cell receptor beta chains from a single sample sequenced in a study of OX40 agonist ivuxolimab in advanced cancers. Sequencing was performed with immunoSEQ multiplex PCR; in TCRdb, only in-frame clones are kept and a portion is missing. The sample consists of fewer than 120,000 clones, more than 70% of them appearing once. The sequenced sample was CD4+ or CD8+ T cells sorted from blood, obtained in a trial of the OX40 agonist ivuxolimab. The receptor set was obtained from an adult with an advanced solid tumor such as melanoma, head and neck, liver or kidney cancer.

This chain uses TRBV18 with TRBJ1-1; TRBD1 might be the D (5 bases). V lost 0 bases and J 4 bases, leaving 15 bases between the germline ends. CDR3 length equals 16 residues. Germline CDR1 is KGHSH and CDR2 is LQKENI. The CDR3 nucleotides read TGTGCCAGCTCACCACCGAGTGCGGGTAGGGGCACTGAAGCTTTCTTT. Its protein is CASSPPSAGRGTEAFF. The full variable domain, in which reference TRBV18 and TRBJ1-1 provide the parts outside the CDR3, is NAGVMQNPRHLVRRRGQEARLRCSPMKGHSHVYWYRQLPEEGLKFMVYLQKENIIDESGMPKERFSAEFPKEGPSILRIQQVVRGDSAAYFCASSPPSAGRGTEAFFGQGTRLTVV.

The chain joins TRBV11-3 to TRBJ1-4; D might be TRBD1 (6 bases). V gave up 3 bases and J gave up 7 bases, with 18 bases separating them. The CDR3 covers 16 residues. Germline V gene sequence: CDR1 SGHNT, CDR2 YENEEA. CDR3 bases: TGTGCCAGCAGCTTGGGAAACAGGGTAGCAGGTGAAAAACTGTTTTTT. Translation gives CASSLGNRVAGEKLFF.

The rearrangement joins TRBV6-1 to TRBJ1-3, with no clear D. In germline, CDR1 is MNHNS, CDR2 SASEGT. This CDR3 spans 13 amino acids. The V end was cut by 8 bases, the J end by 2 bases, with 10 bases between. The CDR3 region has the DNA TGTGCCAGCTTTTTAGGCGCTGGAAACACCATATATTTT. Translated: CASFLGAGNTIYF.

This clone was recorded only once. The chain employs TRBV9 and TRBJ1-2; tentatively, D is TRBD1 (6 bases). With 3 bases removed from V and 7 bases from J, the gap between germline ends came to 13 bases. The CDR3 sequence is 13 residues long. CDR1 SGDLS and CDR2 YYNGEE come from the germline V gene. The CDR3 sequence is CASSAGGRGGYTF. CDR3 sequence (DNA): TGTGCCAGCAGCGCCGGGGGGCGAGGTGGCTACACCTTC.

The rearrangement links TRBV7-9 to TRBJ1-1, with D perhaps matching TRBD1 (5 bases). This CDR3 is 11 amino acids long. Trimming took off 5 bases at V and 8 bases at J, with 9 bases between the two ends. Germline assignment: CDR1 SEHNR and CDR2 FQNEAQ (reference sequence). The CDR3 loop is CASSPRTEAFF. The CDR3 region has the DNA TGTGCCAGCAGCCCCCGGACAGAAGCTTTCTTT.

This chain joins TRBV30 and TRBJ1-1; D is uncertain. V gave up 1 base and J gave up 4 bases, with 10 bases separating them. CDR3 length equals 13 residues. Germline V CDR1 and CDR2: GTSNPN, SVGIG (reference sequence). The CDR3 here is CAWSEDGVTEAFF. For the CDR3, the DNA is TGTGCCTGGAGTGAGGACGGGGTCACTGAAGCTTTCTTT.

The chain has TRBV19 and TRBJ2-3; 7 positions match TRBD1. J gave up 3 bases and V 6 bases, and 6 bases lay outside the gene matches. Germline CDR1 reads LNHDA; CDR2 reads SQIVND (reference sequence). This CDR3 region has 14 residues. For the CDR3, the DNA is TGTGCCAGTAGGATGTACAGGGGAACAGATACGCAGTATTTT. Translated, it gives CASRMYRGTDTQYF.

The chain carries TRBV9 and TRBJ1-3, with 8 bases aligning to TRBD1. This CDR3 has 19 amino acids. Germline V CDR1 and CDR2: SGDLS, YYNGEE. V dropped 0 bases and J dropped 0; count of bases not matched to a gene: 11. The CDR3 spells CASSVEAGGEVGSGNTIYF. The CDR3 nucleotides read TGTGCCAGCAGCGTAGAGGCAGGGGGCGAAGTGGGCTCTGGAAACACCATATATTTT.

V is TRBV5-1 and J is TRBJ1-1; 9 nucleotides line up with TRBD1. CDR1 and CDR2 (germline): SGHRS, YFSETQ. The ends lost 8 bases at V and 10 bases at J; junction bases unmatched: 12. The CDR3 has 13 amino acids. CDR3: CASSEPGQGLAFF. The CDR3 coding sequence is TGCGCCAGTTCTGAGCCGGGACAGGGTTTAGCTTTCTTT.

The CDR3 spells CASGLVLRQWGEKLFF. The CDR3 coding sequence is TGTGCTAGTGGTTTGGTACTGAGACAGTGGGGTGAAAAACTGTTTTTT. J is TRBJ1-4 and V is TRBV12-5; D might be TRBD1 (5 bases). CDR3 size: 16 residues. CDR1 and CDR2 from the germline V gene are LGHNT and FRNRAP. V lost 0 bases and J lost 7, with 15 bases in between.

The CDR3 here is CASSFRDTGNTIYF. In nucleotides, the CDR3 is TGTGCCAGCAGCTTCCGGGACACTGGAAACACCATATATTTT. The chain combines TRBV5-6 with TRBJ1-3; D might be TRBD1 (6 bases). Germline CDR1 SGHDT, CDR2 YYEEEE. V was pared by 2 bases and J by 2 bases, with 8 bases between. The CDR3 loop spans 14 amino acids.

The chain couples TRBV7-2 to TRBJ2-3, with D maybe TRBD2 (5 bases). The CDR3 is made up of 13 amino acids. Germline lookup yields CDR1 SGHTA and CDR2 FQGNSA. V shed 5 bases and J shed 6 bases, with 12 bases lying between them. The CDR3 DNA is TGTGCCAGCAGCCCGGGATTCTCGGATACGCAGTATTTT. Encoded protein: CASSPGFSDTQYF.

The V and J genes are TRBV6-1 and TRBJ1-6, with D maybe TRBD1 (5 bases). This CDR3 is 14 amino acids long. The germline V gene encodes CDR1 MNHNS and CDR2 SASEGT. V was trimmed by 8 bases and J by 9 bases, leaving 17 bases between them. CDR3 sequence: CASRLAAGGSPLHF. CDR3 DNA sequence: TGTGCCAGCCGGTTGGCAGCGGGGGGTTCACCCCTCCACTTT.

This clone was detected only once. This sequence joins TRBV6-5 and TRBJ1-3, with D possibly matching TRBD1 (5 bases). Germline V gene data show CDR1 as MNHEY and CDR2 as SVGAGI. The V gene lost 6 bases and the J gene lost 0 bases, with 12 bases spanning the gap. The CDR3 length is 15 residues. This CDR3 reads CASSGDRGSGNTIYF. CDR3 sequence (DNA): TGTGCCAGCAGCGGGGACCGAGGCTCTGGAAACACCATATATTTT.

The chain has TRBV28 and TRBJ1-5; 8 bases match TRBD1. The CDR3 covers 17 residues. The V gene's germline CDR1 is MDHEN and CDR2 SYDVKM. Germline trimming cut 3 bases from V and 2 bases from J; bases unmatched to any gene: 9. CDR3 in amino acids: CASSFAQGALGNQPQHF. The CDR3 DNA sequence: TGTGCCAGCAGTTTCGCTCAGGGGGCTCTGGGCAATCAGCCCCAGCATTTT.

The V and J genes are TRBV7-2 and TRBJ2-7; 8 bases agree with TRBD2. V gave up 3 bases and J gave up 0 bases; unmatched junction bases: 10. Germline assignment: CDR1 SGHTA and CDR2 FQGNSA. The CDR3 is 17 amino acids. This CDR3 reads CASSLRTSGQSSYEQYF. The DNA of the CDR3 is TGTGCCAGCAGCTTGCGTACTAGCGGCCAGAGCTCCTACGAGCAGTACTTC.

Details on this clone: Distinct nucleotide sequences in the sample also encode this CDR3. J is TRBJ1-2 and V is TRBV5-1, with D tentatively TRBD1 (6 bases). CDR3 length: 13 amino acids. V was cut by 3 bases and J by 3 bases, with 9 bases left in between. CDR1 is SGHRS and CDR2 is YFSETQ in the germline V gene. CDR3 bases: TGCGCCAGCAGCTCGACAGGCGACTATGGCTACACCTTC. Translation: CASSSTGDYGYTF.

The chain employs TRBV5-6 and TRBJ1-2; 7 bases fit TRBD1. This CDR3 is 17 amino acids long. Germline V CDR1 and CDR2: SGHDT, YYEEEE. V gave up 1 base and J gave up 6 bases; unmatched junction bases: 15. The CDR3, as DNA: TGTGCCAGCAGCTTGTGGGGCTCGGGACAGACACTTAATGGCTACACCTTC. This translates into CASSLWGSGQTLNGYTF.